The 26 T cell receptor beta chains reported below all come from one sample, sequenced in a study of blood T cell repertoires in COVID-19. Assay used: immunoSEQ multiplex PCR; TCRdb lists only in-frame clones, some missing. Of approximately 250,000 clones in the sample, approximately 88% were seen once. The sample taken for sequencing was PBMCs or T cells enriched from blood (not recorded which). The receptors here all came from a woman aged 40 to 49 with acute COVID-19.

The gene calls are TRBV7-2 and TRBJ1-2, with 10 positions matching TRBD1. The CDR3 sequence is 16 residues long. Germline trimming cut 3 bases from V and 4 bases from J; bases unmatched to any gene: 8. Germline CDR1 is SGHTA and CDR2 is FQGNSA. The DNA for the CDR3 is TGTGCCAGCAGCTTCTCCGGGACAGGGGTACCCTATGGCTACACCTTC. This codes for CASSFSGTGVPYGYTF.

The chain uses TRBV7-2 and TRBJ1-3, with D unresolved. V was shortened by 5 bases and J by 0 bases, with 8 bases between the two germline ends. Per the germline V gene, CDR1 is SGHTA and CDR2 is FQGNSA. The CDR3 contains 14 residues. This CDR3 reads CASSPENSGNTIYF. The CDR3 nucleotides read TGTGCCAGCAGCCCCGAGAACTCTGGAAACACCATATATTTT. Full variable domain (missing parts from reference TRBV7-2 and TRBJ1-3): GAGVSQSPSNKVTEKGKDVELRCDPISGHTALYWYRQSLGQGLEFLIYFQGNSAPDKSGLPSDRFSAERTGGSVSTLTIQRTQQEDSAVYLCASSPENSGNTIYFGEGSWLTVV.

The chain combines TRBV9 with TRBJ2-5, with D possibly TRBD2 on 6 matching bases. The germline gives CDR1 SGDLS, CDR2 YYNGEE. This CDR3 contains 17 residues. Trimming stripped 0 bases from V and 1 base from J, with 16 bases between. In nucleotides, the CDR3 is TGTGCCAGCAGCGTAGGTTCCCAGAGCGGGCCCCAAGAGACCCAGTACTTC. The encoded protein is CASSVGSQSGPQETQYF.

This clone was observed a single time. The chain combines TRBV7-6 with TRBJ2-6; D gene ambiguous. Germline V CDR1 and CDR2: SGHVS, FNYEAQ. Trimming shortened V by 1 base and J by 2 bases, and 6 bases separated the two germline ends. This CDR3 has 15 amino acids. The CDR3 loop reads CASSLGSAGANVLTF. The CDR3 nucleotides are TGTGCCAGCAGCTTAGGGTCAGCTGGGGCCAACGTCCTGACTTTC.

V usage is TRBV6-5 and J usage is TRBJ2-5; D possibly corresponds to TRBD1 (6 bases). Per the germline V gene, CDR1 is MNHEY and CDR2 is SVGAGI. Trimming removed 10 bases from V and 6 bases from J, with 18 bases in between. This CDR3 comprises 13 residues. The CDR3 sequence: CATFLEGEKTQYF. Written as DNA, the CDR3 is TGTGCCACCTTCCTCGAGGGGGAGAAGACCCAGTACTTC.

The gene calls are TRBV29-1 and TRBJ2-6; TRBD1 aligns across 8 bases. Germline CDR1 is SQVTM and CDR2 is ANQGSEA. V was pared by 6 bases and J by 0 bases, with 4 bases of the junction left unmatched. The CDR3 is 15 amino acids. CDR3 sequence: CSVGTGTSGANVLTF. The CDR3 bases are TGCAGCGTCGGGACAGGTACCTCTGGGGCCAACGTCCTGACTTTC.

This chain links TRBV4-3 with TRBJ1-5, with no clear D. The CDR3 loop spans 15 amino acids. Germline V gene lookup returns CDR1 LGHNA and CDR2 YSLEER. Deletions cut 0 bases from V and 3 bases from J, with 9 bases between. The CDR3 spells CASSQDWQVNQPQHF. CDR3 nucleotide sequence: TGCGCCAGCAGCCAAGACTGGCAGGTCAATCAGCCCCAGCATTTT.

V gene TRBV7-2 combines with J gene TRBJ1-4; TRBD1 matches at 7 bases. The CDR3 is 14 amino acids. V trimming: 5 bases; J trimming: 8 bases; junction bases outside the gene matches: 8. Germline V CDR1 and CDR2: SGHTA, FQGNSA. The CDR3 sequence: CASSPETGREKLFF. The CDR3 DNA follows: TGTGCCAGCAGCCCAGAGACAGGGAGAGAAAAACTGTTTTTT.

The chain recombines TRBV5-8 with TRBJ2-7; 7 bases map to TRBD1. The V segment lost 0 bases and the J segment 2 bases; nucleotides outside the gene matches: 8. Germline assignment: CDR1 SGHTS and CDR2 YDEGEE. This CDR3 region has 16 residues. The CDR3 DNA reads TGTGCCAGCAGCTTGGGTGCTGGGACAGCAGCCTACGAGCAGTACTTC. It specifies CASSLGAGTAAYEQYF.

The gene calls are TRBV30 and TRBJ1-5, with 9 bases lining up with TRBD1. The CDR3 length is 13 residues. V lost 5 bases, J lost 4 bases, and 3 bases stayed unmatched. CDR1 and CDR2 (germline): GTSNPN, SVGIG (reference sequence). CDR3 coding DNA: TGTGCCTGGGATGACAGGGGGAATCAGCCCCAGCATTTT. This gives the protein CAWDDRGNQPQHF.

This clone showed up just a few times. This chain connects TRBV3-1 (or the pseudogene TRBV3-2) to TRBJ1-4; 8 bases map to TRBD1. The ends lost 3 bases at V and 4 bases at J; junction bases unmatched: 4. This CDR3 is 15 amino acids long. Per the germline V gene, CDR1 is LGHDT and CDR2 is YNNKEL (reference sequence). The CDR3 nucleotides are TGTGCCAGCAGCCATCCAGGGGGCCGTAATGAAAAACTGTTTTTT. Residues: CASSHPGGRNEKLFF.

The chain uses TRBV19 and TRBJ1-2; 9 bases fit TRBD1. The V and J ends lost 9 bases and 8 bases, in that order; junction bases with no gene match: 13. The germline V gene encodes CDR1 LNHDA and CDR2 SQIVND (reference sequence). The CDR3 length is 14 residues. The DNA of the CDR3 is TGTGCCAGCCGTTCCCCCCGGACAGGGGACGGCTACACCTTC. Amino acids: CASRSPRTGDGYTF. The full variable domain, completed using reference TRBV19 and TRBJ1-2, is DGGITQSPKYLFRKEGQNVTLSCEQNLNHDAMYWYRQDPGQGLRLIYYSQIVNDFQKGDIAEGYSVSREKKESFPLTVTSAQKNPTAFYLCASRSPRTGDGYTFGSGTRLTVV.

This clone occurred once. The chain carries TRBV4-3 and TRBJ2-1, with TRBD1 matching over 9 bases. This CDR3 is 14 amino acids long. Trimming cost V 4 bases and J 10 bases; bases outside gene matches: 8. CDR1 LGHNA and CDR2 YSLEER come from the germline V gene. The CDR3 loop is CASSREGQGLEQFF. CDR3 coding DNA: TGCGCCAGCAGCCGAGAGGGACAGGGCTTAGAGCAGTTCTTC.

The chain combines TRBV29-1 with TRBJ1-1; D gene uncertain. V shed 4 bases and J shed 5 bases, with 20 bases lying between them. Looked up from germline, CDR1 is SQVTM and CDR2 is ANQGSEA. The CDR3 totals 15 residues. The CDR3 DNA reads TGCAGCGTTGTTGGAGGAAGGACGGGAGGTACTGAAGCTTTCTTT. Its translation: CSVVGGRTGGTEAFF.

CDR3 amino acids: CASSQSGQGATPSFYEQYF. Written as DNA, the CDR3 is TGCGCCAGCAGTCAATCGGGACAGGGGGCCACCCCATCCTTCTACGAGCAGTACTTC. The chain combines TRBV23-1 with TRBJ2-7; 12 bases match TRBD1. TRBV23-1 qualifies as an ORF whose function is uncertain. V trimming: 0 bases; J trimming: 3 bases; junction bases outside the gene matches: 12. The CDR3 is made up of 19 amino acids.

This clone has only a few counts. The genes are TRBV12-5 and TRBJ1-4; unclear D gene. CDR1 is LGHNT, CDR2 FRNRAP, per germline. V was clipped by 7 bases and J by 0 bases, with 12 bases between them. CDR3 size: 15 residues. As DNA, the CDR3 is TGTGCTAGTGCCTTCACGCAGGCAACTAATGAAAAACTGTTTTTT. Amino acids: CASAFTQATNEKLFF.

The V and J genes are TRBV27 and TRBJ2-5; D might be TRBD1 (6 bases). Trimming took 6 bases from V and 5 from J, leaving 13 bases between them. The CDR3 is made up of 13 amino acids. CDR1 is MNHEY and CDR2 is SMNVEV in the germline V gene (reference sequence). The CDR3 DNA sequence: TGTGCCAGCAGCTACAGGGTTTGGGAGACCCAGTACTTC. Amino acid sequence: CASSYRVWETQYF.

V usage is TRBV5-1 and J usage is TRBJ2-3; D might be TRBD2 (6 bases). V lost 0 bases, J lost 2 bases, and 13 bases lay in between. This CDR3 has 16 amino acids. Germline V gene lookup returns CDR1 SGHRS and CDR2 YFSETQ. The CDR3 nucleotides are TGCGCCAGCAGCTTGGGTTCGGCGGGGCCCACAGATACGCAGTATTTT. Its protein product is CASSLGSAGPTDTQYF.

The J gene is TRBJ2-3, the V gene TRBV18, with a weak D call TRBD1 (6 bases). Germline V gene lookup returns CDR1 KGHSH and CDR2 LQKENI. CDR3 length: 15 residues. Between the trimmed V and J ends, which lost 3 bases and 1 base, there was a span of 11 bases. The CDR3 here is CASSPGQLGTDTQYF. The CDR3 DNA reads as TGTGCCAGCTCACCTGGACAGCTCGGCACAGATACGCAGTATTTT.

DNA of the CDR3: TGTGCCAGTAGTATAATCGCGGGGACAGGGGTCACAAAACTGTTTTTT. It is translated as CASSIIAGTGVTKLFF. The chain combines TRBV19 with TRBJ1-4; 10 nucleotides align to TRBD1. V lost 2 bases to trimming and J lost 10 bases; unmatched junction nucleotides: 10. This CDR3 is built from 16 residues. The germline CDR1 and CDR2 sequences are LNHDA and SQIVND (reference sequence).

The chain is built from TRBV5-1 and TRBJ2-4; 7 bases agree with TRBD2. The J segment lost 2 bases and the V segment lost 2 bases, leaving 4 bases of the junction unmatched. The germline CDR1 and CDR2 sequences are SGHRS and YFSETQ. This CDR3 is built from 15 residues. In nucleotides, the CDR3 is TGCGCCAGCAGCTTCTCTAGCGGTACCAAAAACATTCAGTACTTC. It codes for CASSFSSGTKNIQYF.

V usage is TRBV28 and J usage is TRBJ2-1; TRBD2 matches 8 bases. V trimming: 4 bases; J trimming: 7 bases; junction bases outside the gene matches: 9. Germline lookup yields CDR1 MDHEN and CDR2 SYDVKM. The CDR3 has 15 amino acids. The CDR3 region has the DNA TGTGCCAGCAGTTCAGCGGGGGCCCGATCGAATGAGCAGTTCTTC. Its protein is CASSSAGARSNEQFF.

The rearrangement uses TRBV24-1 and TRBJ2-3; tentatively, D is TRBD2 (6 bases). In germline, CDR1 is KGHDR, CDR2 SFDVKD. V was trimmed by 1 base and J by 6 bases, leaving 16 bases between them. This CDR3 has 16 residues. CDR3 sequence reads: CATSDFSGGVRDTQYF. As DNA, the CDR3 is TGTGCCACCAGTGATTTCTCCGGCGGGGTTAGGGATACGCAGTATTTT.

The V call is TRBV5-8, the J call TRBJ2-3, with 9 bases fitting TRBD2. This CDR3 comprises 15 residues. V trimming: 7 bases; J trimming: 0 bases; junction bases outside the gene matches: 6. Germline assignment: CDR1 SGHTS and CDR2 YDEGEE. CDR3 nucleotides: TGTGCCAGCGGTCGGACTAGCGTTAGCACAGATACGCAGTATTTT. It encodes CASGRTSVSTDTQYF.

The chain combines TRBV10-3 with TRBJ1-4; 7 bases are shared with TRBD1. Germline V gives CDR1 ENHRY, CDR2 SYGVKD. The CDR3 totals 13 residues. J gave up 5 bases and V 6 bases, and 3 bases lay outside the gene matches. CDR3 nucleotide sequence: TGTGCCATCAGAGGGACAGTGAATGAAAAACTGTTTTTT. Translation gives CAIRGTVNEKLFF.

V gene TRBV20-1 combines with J gene TRBJ1-2; D unclear. Germline values: CDR1 DFQATT, CDR2 SNEGSKA (reference sequence). The CDR3 is made up of 9 amino acids. CDR3 in amino acids: CEEGDGYTF. CDR3 nucleotides: TGCGAGGAGGGTGATGGCTACACCTTC.